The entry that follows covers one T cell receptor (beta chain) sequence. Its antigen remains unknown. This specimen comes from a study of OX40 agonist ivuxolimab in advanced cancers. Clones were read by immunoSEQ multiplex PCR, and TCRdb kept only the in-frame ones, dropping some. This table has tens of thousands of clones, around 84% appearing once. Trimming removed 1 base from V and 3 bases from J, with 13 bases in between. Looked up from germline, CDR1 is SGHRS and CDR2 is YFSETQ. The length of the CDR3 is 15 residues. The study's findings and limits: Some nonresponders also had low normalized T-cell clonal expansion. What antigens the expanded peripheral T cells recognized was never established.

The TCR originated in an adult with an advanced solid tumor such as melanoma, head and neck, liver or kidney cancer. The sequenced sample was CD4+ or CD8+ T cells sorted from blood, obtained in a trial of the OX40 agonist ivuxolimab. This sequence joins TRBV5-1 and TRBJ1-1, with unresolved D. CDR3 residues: CASSLIGELDTEAFF. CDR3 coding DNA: TGCGCCAGCAGCTTGATCGGGGAGTTGGACACTGAAGCTTTCTTT.